These 14 T cell receptor beta chains came from one sample sequenced in a study of T cell responses to AZD1222 COVID-19 vaccine. This table comes from immunoSEQ multiplex PCR, and its TCRdb copy is limited to in-frame clones, with some not included. The data show roughly 150,000 clones, about 93% seen once. The sample here was peripheral blood, taken on day 0 of AZD1222 vaccination. The receptors stem from an adult in good health.

This rearrangement joins TRBV19 to TRBJ1-2, with unresolved D. V lost 5 bases, J lost 0 bases, and 7 bases lay in between. The V gene's germline CDR1 is LNHDA and CDR2 SQIVND (reference sequence). CDR3 size: 13 residues. CDR3 loop: CASSHGANYGYTF. CDR3 nucleotide sequence: TGTGCCAGTAGTCATGGAGCTAACTATGGCTACACCTTC.

The gene calls are TRBV7-3 and TRBJ2-1; 10 nucleotides align to TRBD2. V lost 2 bases to trimming and J lost 6 bases; unmatched junction nucleotides: 4. The CDR3 loop spans 15 amino acids. Germline V gives CDR1 SGHTA, CDR2 FQGTGA. The CDR3 bases are TGTGCCAGCAGCTTACAACTAGCGGGGACCAATGAGCAGTTCTTC. As protein: CASSLQLAGTNEQFF.

The chain employs TRBV25-1 and TRBJ1-2, with 7 bases lining up with TRBD1. The V gene end was trimmed by 3 bases and the J gene end by 3 bases; junction bases not matched to a gene: 10. This CDR3 contains 16 residues. Germline V gives CDR1 MGHDK, CDR2 SYGVNS. The CDR3 DNA reads TGTGCCAGCAGTGAGATAGGCGGGACAGCCGACTATGGCTACACCTTC. This gives the protein CASSEIGGTADYGYTF.

The chain joins TRBV30 to TRBJ2-6; no clear D gene. The CDR3 totals 13 residues. V was cut by 5 bases and J by 9 bases, with 14 bases left in between. Germline V gene lookup returns CDR1 GTSNPN and CDR2 SVGIG (reference sequence). CDR3 nucleotides: TGTGCCTGGGCAATGGATGAATTCAACGTCCTGACTTTC. Its translation: CAWAMDEFNVLTF.

J is TRBJ1-1 and V is TRBV5-6; 9 bases match TRBD1. Germline loops: CDR1 SGHDT, CDR2 YYEEEE. The V gene end was trimmed by 2 bases and the J gene end by 0 bases; junction bases not matched to a gene: 5. The CDR3 is 16 amino acids. CDR3 sequence (DNA): TGTGCCAGCAGCTTCGGGACAGGGTGGATGAACACTGAAGCTTTCTTT. Amino acid sequence: CASSFGTGWMNTEAFF.

The chain has TRBV19 and TRBJ1-5, with D uncertain. This CDR3 contains 14 residues. V lost 5 bases and J lost 2, with 10 bases in between. Germline CDR1 reads LNHDA; CDR2 reads SQIVND (reference sequence). The CDR3: CASSWGNGNQPQHF. DNA of the CDR3: TGTGCCAGTAGTTGGGGTAATGGCAATCAGCCCCAGCATTTT. Full variable domain (outside the CDR3, taken from reference TRBV19 and TRBJ1-5): DGGITQSPKYLFRKEGQNVTLSCEQNLNHDAMYWYRQDPGQGLRLIYYSQIVNDFQKGDIAEGYSVSREKKESFPLTVTSAQKNPTAFYLCASSWGNGNQPQHFGDGTRLSIL.

The rearrangement links TRBV4-1 to TRBJ1-5, with 8 bases aligning to TRBD1. Trimming at V came to 4 bases and at J to 2 bases, leaving 7 bases not matched to a gene. The length of the CDR3 is 16 residues. The germline CDR1 and CDR2 sequences are MGHRA and YSYEKL. The CDR3 nucleotides read TGCGCCAGCAGCCGAGAGGACAGGGAAGGCAATCAGCCCCAGCATTTT. It codes for CASSREDREGNQPQHF.

The J gene is TRBJ2-3, the V gene TRBV11-2; 7 positions agree with TRBD2. Trimming at V came to 4 bases and at J to 2 bases, leaving 9 bases not matched to a gene. The germline V gene encodes CDR1 SGHAT and CDR2 FQNNGV. The length of the CDR3 is 16 residues. CDR3 region: CASSSAGTTNTDTQYF. The DNA of the CDR3 is TGTGCCAGCAGCTCGGCCGGGACTACTAACACAGATACGCAGTATTTT. The whole variable domain, remainder taken from reference TRBV11-2 and TRBJ2-3, is EAGVAQSPRYKIIEKRQSVAFWCNPISGHATLYWYQQILGQGPKLLIQFQNNGVVDDSQLPKDRFSAERLKGVDSTLKIQPAKLEDSAVYLCASSSAGTTNTDTQYFGPGTRLTVL.

This sequence joins TRBV5-6 and TRBJ1-2; weak D call: TRBD1 (6 bases). The CDR3 runs to 13 residues. Looked up from germline, CDR1 is SGHDT and CDR2 is YYEEEE. Trimming cost V 1 base and J 2 bases, with 6 bases left between them. DNA for the CDR3: TGTGCCAGCAGCTTGAGGGGGAACTATGGCTACACCTTC. Protein sequence: CASSLRGNYGYTF.

The chain recombines TRBV14 with TRBJ1-1, with unresolved D. V was shortened by 0 bases and J by 8 bases, with 10 bases between the two germline ends. The germline V gene has CDR1 SGHDN and CDR2 FVKESK. The CDR3 consists of 13 residues. The CDR3 DNA follows: TGTGCCAGCAGCCAAGACCGCGTCAGAGAAGCTTTCTTT. Translated: CASSQDRVREAFF.

The rearrangement uses TRBV18 and TRBJ1-3; no definite D call. The V gene's germline CDR1 is KGHSH and CDR2 LQKENI. CDR3 length: 14 amino acids. The V end was cut by 3 bases, the J end by 0 bases, with 6 bases between. In DNA form, the CDR3 reads TGTGCCAGCTCACCCTGGACCTCTGGAAACACCATATATTTT. Protein product: CASSPWTSGNTIYF.

V usage is TRBV3-1 (or the pseudogene TRBV3-2) and J usage is TRBJ2-1; the match to TRBD2 covers 7 bases. The V gene end was trimmed by 4 bases and the J gene end by 5 bases; junction bases not matched to a gene: 11. The CDR3 extends over 16 amino acids. CDR1 LGHDT and CDR2 YNNKEL come from the germline V gene (reference sequence). CDR3 amino acids: CASSPAPGGLHNEQFF. DNA for the CDR3: TGTGCCAGCAGCCCGGCCCCGGGAGGCCTCCACAATGAGCAGTTCTTC.

V gene TRBV9 combines with J gene TRBJ2-2; the D gene is possibly TRBD2 (6 bases). The V end lost 0 bases, the J end lost 1 base, and 10 bases lay between the germline ends. There are 16 residues in the CDR3. Looked up from germline, CDR1 is SGDLS and CDR2 is YYNGEE. DNA for the CDR3: TGTGCCAGCAGCGTAGTCGATAGCGGGAACACCGGGGAGCTGTTTTTT. Its protein is CASSVVDSGNTGELFF.

The chain is built from TRBV6-2 or TRBV6-3 and TRBJ2-7; weak D call: TRBD1 (6 bases). This CDR3 spans 15 amino acids. Between the trimmed V and J ends, which lost 5 bases and 5 bases, there was a span of 19 bases. Germline assignment: CDR1 MNHEY and CDR2 SVGEGT. The CDR3 loop reads CASSNVWAGVNEQYF. The CDR3 coding sequence is TGTGCCAGCAGTAACGTGTGGGCAGGGGTTAACGAGCAGTACTTC.